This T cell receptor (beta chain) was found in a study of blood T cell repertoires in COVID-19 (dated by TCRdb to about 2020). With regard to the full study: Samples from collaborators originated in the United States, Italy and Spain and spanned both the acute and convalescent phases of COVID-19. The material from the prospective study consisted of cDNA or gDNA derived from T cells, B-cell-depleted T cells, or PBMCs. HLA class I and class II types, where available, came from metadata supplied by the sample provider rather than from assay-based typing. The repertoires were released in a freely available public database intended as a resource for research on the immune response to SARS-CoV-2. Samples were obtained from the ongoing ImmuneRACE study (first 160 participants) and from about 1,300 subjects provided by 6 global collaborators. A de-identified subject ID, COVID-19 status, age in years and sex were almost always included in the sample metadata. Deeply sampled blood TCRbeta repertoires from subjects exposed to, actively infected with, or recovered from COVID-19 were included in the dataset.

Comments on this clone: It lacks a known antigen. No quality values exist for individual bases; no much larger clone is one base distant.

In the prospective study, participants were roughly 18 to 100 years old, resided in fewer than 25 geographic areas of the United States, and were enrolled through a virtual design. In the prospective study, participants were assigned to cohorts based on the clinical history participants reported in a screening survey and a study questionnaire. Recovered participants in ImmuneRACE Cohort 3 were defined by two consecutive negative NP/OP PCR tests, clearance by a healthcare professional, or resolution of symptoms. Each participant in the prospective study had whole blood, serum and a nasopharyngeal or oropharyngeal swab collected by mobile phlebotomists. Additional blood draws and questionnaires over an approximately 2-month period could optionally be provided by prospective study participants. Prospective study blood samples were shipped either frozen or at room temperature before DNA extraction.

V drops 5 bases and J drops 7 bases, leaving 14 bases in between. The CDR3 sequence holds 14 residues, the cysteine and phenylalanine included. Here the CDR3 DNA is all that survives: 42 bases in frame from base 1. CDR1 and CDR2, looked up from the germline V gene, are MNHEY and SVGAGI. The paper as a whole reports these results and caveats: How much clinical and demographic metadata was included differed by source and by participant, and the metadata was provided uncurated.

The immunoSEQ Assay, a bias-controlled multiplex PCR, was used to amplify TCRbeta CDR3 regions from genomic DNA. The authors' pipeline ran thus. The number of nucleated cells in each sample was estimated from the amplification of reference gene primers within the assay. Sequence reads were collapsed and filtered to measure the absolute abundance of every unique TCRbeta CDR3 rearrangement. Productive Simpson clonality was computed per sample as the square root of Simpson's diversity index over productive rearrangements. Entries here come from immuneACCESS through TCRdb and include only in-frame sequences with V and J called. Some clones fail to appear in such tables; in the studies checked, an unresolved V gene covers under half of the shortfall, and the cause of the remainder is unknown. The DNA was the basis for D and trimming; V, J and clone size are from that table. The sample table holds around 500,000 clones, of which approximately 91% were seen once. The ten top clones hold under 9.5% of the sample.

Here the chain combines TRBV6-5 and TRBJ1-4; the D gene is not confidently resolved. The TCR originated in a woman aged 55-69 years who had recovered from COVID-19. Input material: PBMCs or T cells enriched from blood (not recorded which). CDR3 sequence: CASSILHGGEKLFF. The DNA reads TGTGCCAGCAGTATCCTCCACGGAGGTGAAAAACTGTTTTTT.